The 22 T cell receptor beta chains given below trace back to one sample, sequenced in a study of blood T cell repertoires in COVID-19. The data were produced by immunoSEQ multiplex PCR, yet TCRdb's version contains in-frame clones alone and is incomplete. The sample includes some 180,000 clones, 75% to 85% of them seen just once. The material sequenced was peripheral blood. Receptors were obtained from a man aged 60-69 years with acute or convalescent COVID-19.

The chain recombines TRBV4-1 with TRBJ2-7, with 7 bases lining up with TRBD2. V lost 5 bases and J lost 4; bases outside the gene matches: 5. CDR3 length: 13 residues. Germline CDR1 reads MGHRA; CDR2 reads YSYEKL. CDR3 DNA: TGCGCCAGCAGCGGAAGCGGGATGTACGAGCAGTACTTC. Translating gives CASSGSGMYEQYF.

With regard to this clone: Other DNA sequences in the same sample also yield this CDR3. This chain joins TRBV7-2 and TRBJ1-1; D not resolved. The CDR3 spans 13 residues. The germline V gene encodes CDR1 SGHTA and CDR2 FQGNSA. V lost 2 bases to trimming and J lost 1 base, with 5 bases between them. DNA for the CDR3: TGTGCCAGCAGCTTAAGAGGGAACACTGAAGCTTTCTTT. This gives the protein CASSLRGNTEAFF.

CDR3 protein: CATRDRAREKLFF. For the CDR3, the DNA is TGTGCCACCAGGGACAGGGCCCGGGAAAAACTGTTTTTT. J is TRBJ1-4 and V is TRBV15; 8 bases align to TRBD1. V was pared by 6 bases and J by 8 bases, with 5 bases of the junction left unmatched. Germline CDR1 reads LNHNV; CDR2 reads YYDKDF (reference sequence). The CDR3 extends over 13 amino acids. Together with reference TRBV15 and TRBJ1-4, the CDR3 gives the full variable domain: DAMVIQNPRYQVTQFGKPVTLSCSQTLNHNVMYWYQQKSSQAPKLLFHYYDKDFNNEADTPDNFQSRRPNTSFCFLDIRSPGLGDTAMYLCATRDRAREKLFFGSGTQLSVL.

The chain links TRBV2 to TRBJ2-2; 9 bases align to TRBD2. Trimming removed 4 bases from V and 7 bases from J; junction bases left unmatched: 10. Germline V lookup: CDR1 SNHLY, CDR2 FYNNEI. This CDR3 spans 16 amino acids. The CDR3: CASSGGSGSRSGELFF. Here the CDR3 DNA reads TGTGCCAGCAGTGGTGGTAGCGGGAGTCGGAGCGGGGAGCTGTTTTTT.

The rearrangement links TRBV20-1 to TRBJ1-1; TRBD1 matches 7 bases. Germline V gene data show CDR1 as DFQATT and CDR2 as SNEGSKA (reference sequence). Unmatched junction bases numbered 9, after V lost 3 bases and J lost 5 bases. The CDR3 sequence is 14 residues long. This CDR3 is CSASNRGRSTEAFF. CDR3 DNA sequence: TGCAGTGCTAGTAACAGGGGAAGGAGTACTGAAGCTTTCTTT.

In DNA form, the CDR3 reads TGTGCCAGTAGTTTCCGGGGGACGGCAAACTCTGGGGCCAACGTCCTGACTTTC. It codes for CASSFRGTANSGANVLTF. The genes are TRBV19 and TRBJ2-6, with a tentative D call TRBD2 (6 bases). The V and J ends lost 5 bases and 0 bases respectively, with 17 bases between them. The germline V gene encodes CDR1 LNHDA and CDR2 SQIVND (reference sequence). CDR3 length: 18 residues.

The rearrangement uses TRBV15 and TRBJ2-1; D may be TRBD2 (5 bases). Trimming took off 0 bases at V and 8 bases at J, with 11 bases between the two ends. In germline, CDR1 is LNHNV, CDR2 YYDKDF (reference sequence). The CDR3 runs 14 residues. The CDR3 region has the DNA TGTGCCACCAGCAGAGACCCAACGCGGGATGAGCAGTTCTTC. This encodes CATSRDPTRDEQFF.

V and J are TRBV6-4 and TRBJ2-1; 10 bases map to TRBD1. The trim removed 5 bases at V and 2 bases at J, leaving 3 bases unmatched. Germline CDR1 and CDR2: MRHNA and SNTAGT. This CDR3 has 15 amino acids. In DNA form, the CDR3 reads TGTGCCAGCAGTCCGGGACAGGGGACCTACAATGAGCAGTTCTTC. Translated, it gives CASSPGQGTYNEQFF.

The V and J genes are TRBV5-1 and TRBJ2-1, with D perhaps TRBD2 (5 bases). Per the germline V gene, CDR1 is SGHRS and CDR2 is YFSETQ. Trimming took 7 bases from V and 7 from J, leaving 18 bases between them. This CDR3 is built from 14 residues. The CDR3 spells CASYDQGRWNEQFF. CDR3 sequence (DNA): TGCGCCAGCTACGACCAAGGGAGATGGAATGAGCAGTTCTTC.

The J gene is TRBJ1-4, the V gene TRBV6-5; 9 bases are shared with TRBD1. The ends lost 7 bases at V and 7 bases at J; junction bases unmatched: 7. Germline V CDR1 and CDR2: MNHEY, SVGAGI. The CDR3 length is 14 residues. This chain's CDR3 is CASTLGQGGEKLFF. The CDR3 DNA is TGTGCCAGCACTCTGGGACAGGGCGGTGAAAAACTGTTTTTT.

This chain joins TRBV10-2 and TRBJ2-7, with TRBD1 identical over 8 bases. The CDR3 is 14 residues long. Unmatched junction bases numbered 11, after V lost 7 bases and J lost 6 bases. Germline assignment: CDR1 WSHSY and CDR2 SAAADI. The CDR3 nucleotides read TGCGCCAGCAATTACCAGGGGGCTCTTGGCGAGCAGTACTTC. Protein product: CASNYQGALGEQYF.

The chain links TRBV12-3 or TRBV12-4 to TRBJ2-7; 13 bases agree with TRBD2. V trimming: 5 bases; J trimming: 12 bases; junction bases outside the gene matches: 7. This CDR3 region has 13 residues. The CDR3 sequence: CASSAGLAGDRYF. CDR3 DNA sequence: TGTGCCAGCAGTGCCGGACTAGCGGGGGATCGGTACTTC.

The rearrangement uses TRBV11-3 and TRBJ2-1; D possibly corresponds to TRBD2 (7 bases). Germline V gene sequence: CDR1 SGHNT, CDR2 YENEEA. The CDR3 contains 15 residues. V lost 2 bases, J lost 8 bases, and 16 bases lay in between. The CDR3 DNA follows: TGTGCCAGCAGCTTAACTAGCGCAAGGGGGGATGAGCAGTTCTTC. The encoded protein is CASSLTSARGDEQFF.

The chain employs TRBV5-4 and TRBJ1-6, with D perhaps matching TRBD1 (6 bases). Germline CDR1 SGHNT, CDR2 YYREEE (reference sequence). V lost 2 bases and J 5 bases, leaving 8 bases between the germline ends. The CDR3 loop spans 14 amino acids. CDR3 DNA: TGTGCCAGCAGCTTCCAGGGGAATAATTCACCCCTCCACTTT. Residues: CASSFQGNNSPLHF.

This chain joins TRBV15 and TRBJ1-5; 8 bases align to TRBD1. The V and J ends lost 0 bases and 5 bases, in that order; junction bases with no gene match: 9. From germline, CDR1 is LNHNV and CDR2 YYDKDF (reference sequence). CDR3 length equals 17 residues. In DNA, the CDR3 is TGTGCCACCAGCAGAGACCTAGGACAGGGCCCGCATCAGCCCCAGCATTTT. Residues: CATSRDLGQGPHQPQHF.

V gene TRBV3-1 (or the pseudogene TRBV3-2) combines with J gene TRBJ1-1; 8 bases agree with TRBD1. The junction had 14 bases not matched to a gene; V was cut back by 1 base and J by 1 base. This CDR3 has 19 amino acids. Germline-derived CDR1 and CDR2 are LGHDT and YNNKEL (reference sequence). CDR3 in amino acids: CASSQGGTPGQVTNTEAFF. The DNA of the CDR3 is TGTGCCAGCAGCCAAGGGGGGACACCGGGACAGGTGACGAACACTGAAGCTTTCTTT.

This chain joins TRBV18 and TRBJ2-3, with 8 bases matching TRBD1. The CDR3 covers 14 residues. Per germline, CDR1 KGHSH and CDR2 LQKENI. J gave up 5 bases and V 2 bases, and 3 bases lay outside the gene matches. CDR3 in amino acids: CASSPRQGIDTQYF. The DNA for the CDR3 is TGTGCCAGCTCACCAAGACAGGGGATAGATACGCAGTATTTT.

The chain has TRBV21-1 and TRBJ2-3; TRBD2 is taken as the D call from the table, unchecked against the DNA. TRBV21-1 is deemed a pseudogene. There are 17 residues in the CDR3. The CDR3 is CASSNPPTSGSTDTQYF. CDR3 sequence (DNA): TGTGCCAGCAGCAATCCGCCGACTAGCGGTAGCACAGATACGCAGTATTTT.

J is TRBJ2-3 and V is TRBV18; weak D call: TRBD1 (6 bases). Germline assignment: CDR1 KGHSH and CDR2 LQKENI. Trimming removed 7 bases from V and 4 bases from J, with 15 bases in between. The CDR3 consists of 14 residues. CDR3 bases: TGTGCCAGCTATCGGGACACCGGGGCAGATACGCAGTATTTT. Residues: CASYRDTGADTQYF.

The rearrangement joins TRBV11-2 to TRBJ1-3; a weak D match, TRBD1 (5 bases). Trimming took off 0 bases at V and 7 bases at J, with 10 bases between the two ends. The CDR3 has 14 residues. Germline V lookup: CDR1 SGHAT, CDR2 FQNNGV. This CDR3 is CASSLDGAANTIYF. The DNA for the CDR3 is TGTGCCAGCAGCTTAGATGGGGCAGCGAACACCATATATTTT. The variable domain in full, completed from reference TRBV11-2 and TRBJ1-3, reads EAGVAQSPRYKIIEKRQSVAFWCNPISGHATLYWYQQILGQGPKLLIQFQNNGVVDDSQLPKDRFSAERLKGVDSTLKIQPAKLEDSAVYLCASSLDGAANTIYFGEGSWLTVV.

This clone came up a few times. The V gene is TRBV12-3 or TRBV12-4, the J gene TRBJ1-2; D may be TRBD1 (5 bases). Deletions cut 7 bases from V and 8 bases from J, with 14 bases between. This CDR3 comprises 12 residues. The CDR3 coding sequence is TGTGCCAGCATCCGGGCAGGGCGAGGCTACACCTTC. Its translation: CASIRAGRGYTF.

V is TRBV12-5 and J is TRBJ2-4; D gene ambiguous. The germline CDR1 and CDR2 sequences are LGHNT and FRNRAP. V was trimmed by 7 bases and J by 0 bases, leaving 10 bases between them. The CDR3 loop spans 14 amino acids. CDR3 loop: CASAPPVAKNIQYF. The CDR3 region has the DNA TGTGCTAGTGCCCCCCCCGTAGCCAAAAACATTCAGTACTTC. The entire variable domain, with the rest obtained from reference TRBV12-5 and TRBJ2-4, is as follows: DARVTQTPRHKVTEMGQEVTMRCQPILGHNTVFWYRQTMMQGLELLAYFRNRAPLDDSGMPKDRFSAEMPDATLATLKIQPSEPRDSAVYFCASAPPVAKNIQYFGAGTRLSVL.